This T cell receptor beta chain was sequenced for a study of T cells in Graves' hyperthyroidism and ophthalmopathy. Stability of Graves' hyperthyroidism was defined as absent ophthalmopathy progression within 18 months. Extraction of PBMCs used 9 to 10 ml of fresh peripheral blood. Study observations and caveats: Blood held most thyroid clonotypes expanded above 0.001 frequency.

Trimming left V 6 bases short and J 5 bases short, with 16 bases between. Germline V gene sequence: CDR1 SNHLY, CDR2 FYNNEI. This CDR3 has 14 residues. This clonotype was counted at least ten times. Its antigen is not known. Authors of the study amplified TCR beta CDR3 regions from RNA transcripts. The study used the HTBI primer set for a first-round RT-PCR of the TCR CDR3. Via MiXCR, TCRdb re-called the multiplex PCR reads, giving one row per CDR3 protein. The repertoire holds some 510,000 distinct CDR3 sequences, with about 20% as singletons. The sample was blood. The V call is TRBV2, the J call TRBJ1-1; possibly TRBD1 for D (5 bases). This clonotype was obtained from a man aged 18 to 30 with Graves' hyperthyroidism. The CDR3 loop is CASSPGRAGTEAFF. The CDR3 nucleotides read TGTGCCAGCAGCCCAGGGAGGGCAGGGACTGAAGCTTTCTTT.